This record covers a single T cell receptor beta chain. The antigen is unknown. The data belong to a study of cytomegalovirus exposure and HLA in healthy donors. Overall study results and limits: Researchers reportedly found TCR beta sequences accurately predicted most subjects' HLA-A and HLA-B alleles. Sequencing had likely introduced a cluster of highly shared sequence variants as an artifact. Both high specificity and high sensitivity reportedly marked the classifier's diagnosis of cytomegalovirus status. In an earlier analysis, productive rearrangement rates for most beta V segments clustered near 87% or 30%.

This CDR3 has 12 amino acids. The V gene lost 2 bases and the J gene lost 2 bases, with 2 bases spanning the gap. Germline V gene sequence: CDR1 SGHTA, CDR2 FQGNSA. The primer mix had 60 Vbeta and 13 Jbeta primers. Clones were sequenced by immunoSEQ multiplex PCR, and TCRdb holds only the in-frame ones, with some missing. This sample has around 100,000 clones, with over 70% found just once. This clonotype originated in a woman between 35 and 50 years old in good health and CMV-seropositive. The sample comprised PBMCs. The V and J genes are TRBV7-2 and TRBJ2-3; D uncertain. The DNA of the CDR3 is TGTGCCAGCAGCTTATACACAGATACGCAGTATTTT. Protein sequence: CASSLYTDTQYF.